Below are 14 T cell receptor beta chains sequenced from a single sample in a study of blood T cell repertoires in COVID-19. The data were produced by immunoSEQ multiplex PCR, yet TCRdb's version contains in-frame clones alone and is incomplete. The sample yields approximately 190,000 clones, under 90% seen once. Sequenced input: peripheral blood. The receptors here all came from a man between 60 and 70 years old with acute or convalescent COVID-19.

The rearrangement joins TRBV2 to TRBJ2-7; a possible D gene is TRBD2 (6 bases). The CDR3 is 13 amino acids. Germline V lookup: CDR1 SNHLY, CDR2 FYNNEI. The V end lost 5 bases, the J end lost 0 bases, and 8 bases lay between the germline ends. The CDR3 loop is CASSLDYSYEQYF. The DNA of the CDR3 is TGTGCCAGCAGTTTGGACTACTCCTACGAGCAGTACTTC.

This chain joins TRBV5-4 and TRBJ1-1; a possible D gene is TRBD1 (6 bases). The CDR3 consists of 14 residues. In germline, CDR1 is SGHNT, CDR2 YYREEE (reference sequence). V was shortened by 6 bases and J by 4 bases, with 16 bases between the two germline ends. The CDR3 coding sequence is TGTGCCAGCACCATTGACAGGAGCGGCACTGAAGCTTTCTTT. Translated: CASTIDRSGTEAFF.

The chain carries TRBV6-5 and TRBJ2-2; D is unresolved. Germline V gene lookup returns CDR1 MNHEY and CDR2 SVGAGI. This CDR3 comprises 11 residues. Trimming cost V 2 bases and J 8 bases, with 3 bases left between them. This CDR3 reads CASSYRGELFF. CDR3 nucleotides: TGTGCCAGCAGTTACCGGGGGGAGCTGTTTTTT.

This chain connects TRBV9 to TRBJ1-5; possible D gene TRBD1, 5 bases. The V and J ends lost 3 bases and 5 bases respectively, with 15 bases between them. Germline V gene sequence: CDR1 SGDLS, CDR2 YYNGEE. The CDR3 runs 15 residues. CDR3 sequence reads: CASSATGRSDQPQHF. Written as DNA, the CDR3 is TGTGCCAGCAGCGCAACAGGAAGGTCGGATCAGCCCCAGCATTTT.

This chain joins TRBV9 and TRBJ2-4; D is undetermined. V was pared by 2 bases and J by 6 bases, with 6 bases between. The germline V gene has CDR1 SGDLS and CDR2 YYNGEE. The CDR3 length is 12 residues. The CDR3 is CASSVPSNIQYF. In DNA form, the CDR3 reads TGTGCCAGCAGCGTCCCTTCAAACATTCAGTACTTC.

This clone was counted once. The gene calls are TRBV15 and TRBJ1-1; the match to TRBD1 covers 9 bases. Germline values: CDR1 LNHNV, CDR2 YYDKDF (reference sequence). Losses at the gene ends were 2 bases for V and 5 bases for J; bases not matched to a gene: 6. There are 15 residues in the CDR3. The CDR3 spells CATSRRTGEGTEAFF. CDR3 sequence (DNA): TGTGCCACCAGCAGACGGACAGGGGAGGGGACTGAAGCTTTCTTT.

V and J are TRBV12-3 or TRBV12-4 and TRBJ1-1, with 7 positions matching TRBD1. Trimming cost V 6 bases and J 3 bases; bases outside gene matches: 4. This CDR3 is built from 13 residues. CDR3 residues: CASRNTGDTEAFF. The CDR3 DNA follows: TGTGCCAGCAGGAACACAGGGGACACTGAAGCTTTCTTT.

The rearrangement links TRBV12-3 or TRBV12-4 to TRBJ1-2; D is unclear. The length of the CDR3 is 12 residues. Trimming took 6 bases from V and 6 from J, leaving 11 bases between them. Written as DNA, the CDR3 is TGTGCCAGCAGCCCACGGGTGCATGGCTACACCTTC. It is translated as CASSPRVHGYTF.

The rearrangement links TRBV30 to TRBJ1-5, with TRBD1 as a possible D gene (5 bases). This CDR3 is built from 14 residues. The germline CDR1 and CDR2 sequences are GTSNPN and SVGIG (reference sequence). Trimming removed 1 base from V and 11 bases from J, with 18 bases in between. The CDR3 here is CAWSAGPQGMAQHF. DNA of the CDR3: TGTGCCTGGAGTGCAGGGCCCCAGGGTATGGCCCAGCATTTT.

The genes are TRBV3-1 (or the pseudogene TRBV3-2) and TRBJ2-7, with 8 bases matching TRBD1. The J segment lost 6 bases and the V segment lost 4 bases, leaving 5 bases of the junction unmatched. The CDR3 contains 13 residues. The germline V gene encodes CDR1 LGHDT and CDR2 YNNKEL (reference sequence). The CDR3, as DNA: TGTGCCAGCAGCCCCGGACAGGGCAGCGAGCAGTACTTC. It specifies CASSPGQGSEQYF.

This clone was recorded only once. The chain employs TRBV19 and TRBJ2-3; no clear D. The CDR3 runs to 11 residues. V lost 5 bases and J 5 bases, leaving 5 bases between the germline ends. From germline, CDR1 is LNHDA and CDR2 SQIVND (reference sequence). CDR3 DNA: TGTGCCAGTAGTTCGAGAGATACGCAGTATTTT. The encoded protein is CASSSRDTQYF.

This clone was counted only a few times. The V gene is TRBV2, the J gene TRBJ2-5; TRBD1 matches 7 bases. The germline V gene has CDR1 SNHLY and CDR2 FYNNEI. The CDR3 totals 14 residues. Trimming at V came to 0 bases and at J to 8 bases, leaving 6 bases not matched to a gene. CDR3: CASSEAGTASTQYF. The DNA of the CDR3 is TGTGCCAGCAGTGAAGCAGGGACAGCTAGTACCCAGTACTTC. The full variable domain, completed using reference TRBV2 and TRBJ2-5, is EPEVTQTPSHQVTQMGQEVILRCVPISNHLYFYWYRQILGQKVEFLVSFYNNEISEKSEIFDDQFSVERPDGSNFTLKIRSTKLEDSAMYFCASSEAGTASTQYFGPGTRLLVL.

The chain combines TRBV10-3 with TRBJ1-1, with D perhaps TRBD1 (5 bases). The CDR3 runs to 13 residues. Germline CDR1 reads ENHRY; CDR2 reads SYGVKD. V dropped 4 bases and J dropped 4 bases, with 10 bases sitting between them. CDR3 DNA sequence: TGTGCCATCAGTGGGGTGGGGCTCACTGAAGCTTTCTTT. Its protein is CAISGVGLTEAFF.

The V call is TRBV9, the J call TRBJ2-7; 8 bases align to TRBD2. This CDR3 has 15 amino acids. CDR1 is SGDLS, CDR2 YYNGEE, per germline. J was trimmed by 2 bases and V by 0 bases; bases with no gene match: 4. The CDR3 coding sequence is TGTGCCAGCAGCGTAGTCTTGCGGGGGGCCTACGAGCAGTACTTC. It encodes CASSVVLRGAYEQYF.